These 17 T cell receptor beta chains came from one sample sequenced in a study of spatial heterogeneity in lung cancer. Specified time point: sample taken at primary tumor resection. In each case, whole RNA from tumor, nontumor lung or frozen PBMC was sequenced unsorted. Using its own MiXCR run on the 5' RACE reads, TCRdb lists one record per CDR3 protein. The table records under 50,000 distinct CDR3 sequences, roughly 5.5% of them present only once. This specimen consisted of PBMCs, obtained at surgery. Source of these receptors: a female donor with early-stage non-small cell lung cancer.

The chain uses TRBV5-4 and TRBJ2-4, with no clear D. Germline V gene sequence: CDR1 SGHNT, CDR2 YYREEE (reference sequence). The CDR3 extends over 14 amino acids. V lost 2 bases, J lost 2 bases, and 8 bases lay in between. CDR3 sequence (DNA): TGTGCCAGCAGCTTTTTAGCATCCAAAAACATTCAGTACTTC. This translates into CASSFLASKNIQYF.

This clonotype has a count of ten or more. V and J are TRBV6-1 and TRBJ1-2; D is unclear. The CDR3 covers 13 residues. CDR1 is MNHNS, CDR2 SASEGT, per germline. V lost 8 bases and J 5 bases, leaving 15 bases between the germline ends. The CDR3 spells CASEPGGAYGYTF. The CDR3 DNA sequence: TGTGCCAGCGAACCCGGCGGCGCTTATGGCTACACCTTC.

This clonotype was seen many times. V is TRBV19 and J is TRBJ2-5; a weak D match, TRBD2 (7 bases). V was pared by 5 bases and J by 2 bases, with 15 bases between. Germline CDR1 reads LNHDA; CDR2 reads SQIVND (reference sequence). This CDR3 comprises 15 residues. For the CDR3, the DNA is TGTGCCAGTAGTTCCCCGGGGGGCTCTCAAGAGACCCAGTACTTC. Its translation is CASSSPGGSQETQYF.

This clonotype was counted at least ten times. The chain joins TRBV7-3 to TRBJ1-1; D ambiguous. CDR1 is SGHTA and CDR2 is FQGTGA in the germline V gene. The CDR3 spans 14 residues. Trimming took off 5 bases at V and 0 bases at J, with 10 bases between the two ends. The DNA of the CDR3 is TGTGCCAGCAGCCTAGACTCAGTGAACACTGAAGCTTTCTTT. Protein: CASSLDSVNTEAFF.

This clonotype was observed at least ten times. The V and J genes are TRBV3-1 and TRBJ2-7, with 16 positions matching TRBD2. Trimming removed 4 bases from V and 6 bases from J; junction bases left unmatched: 9. The CDR3 has 17 amino acids. From germline, CDR1 is LGHDT and CDR2 YNNKEL (reference sequence). CDR3 loop: CASSLGLAGGPGREQYF. The CDR3 DNA reads as TGTGCCAGCAGCCTGGGACTAGCGGGGGGGCCGGGGCGCGAGCAGTACTTC.

The rearrangement joins TRBV27 to TRBJ2-1; TRBD2 agrees at 13 bases. The CDR3 consists of 21 residues. Germline V CDR1 and CDR2: MNHEY, SMNVEV (reference sequence). Trimming at V came to 6 bases and at J to 0 bases, leaving 17 bases not matched to a gene. The CDR3 DNA sequence: TGTGCCAGCAGCTTTACGGGACTAGCGGGGATAGGCAGGGGCTCCTACAATGAGCAGTTCTTC. Translation gives CASSFTGLAGIGRGSYNEQFF.

In its sample, this clonotype was seen many times. The chain employs TRBV7-2 and TRBJ1-4; tentatively, D is TRBD1 (5 bases). The germline V gene encodes CDR1 SGHTA and CDR2 FQGNSA. Trimming cost V 5 bases and J 7 bases, with 14 bases left between them. There are 14 residues in the CDR3. The CDR3 nucleotides are TGTGCCAGCAGCCCAACCAGGGACGCTGAAAAACTGTTTTTT. Protein sequence: CASSPTRDAEKLFF.

This clonotype was counted at least ten times. The rearrangement uses TRBV10-3 and TRBJ2-1, with 7 bases aligning to TRBD1. CDR3 size: 14 residues. Germline trimming cut 1 base from V and 5 bases from J; bases unmatched to any gene: 2. The germline V gene encodes CDR1 ENHRY and CDR2 SYGVKD. The CDR3 loop is CAISEFGTDNEQFF. The CDR3 bases are TGTGCCATCAGTGAGTTTGGGACAGACAATGAGCAGTTCTTC.

This clonotype was found many times. This sequence joins TRBV9 and TRBJ1-5; D uncertain. Germline CDR1 is SGDLS and CDR2 is YYNGEE. V gave up 4 bases and J gave up 5 bases, with 10 bases separating them. The CDR3 covers 13 residues. In DNA, the CDR3 is TGTGCCAGCAGCCCGGACCCGGATCAGCCCCAGCATTTT. It codes for CASSPDPDQPQHF.

The genes are TRBV30 and TRBJ1-3; D is ambiguous. Germline loops: CDR1 GTSNPN, CDR2 SVGIG (reference sequence). V was shortened by 4 bases and J by 2 bases, with 12 bases between the two germline ends. This CDR3 is 14 amino acids long. Here the CDR3 reads CAWNGGSTGNTIYF. The CDR3 nucleotides read TGTGCCTGGAACGGAGGGTCAACTGGAAACACCATATATTTT.

The chain recombines TRBV29-1 with TRBJ2-7, with TRBD1 matching over 7 bases. The junction had 8 bases not matched to a gene; V was cut back by 0 bases and J by 9 bases. There are 13 residues in the CDR3. CDR1 SQVTM and CDR2 ANQGSEA come from the germline V gene. The CDR3, as DNA: TGCAGCGTTGAAGAGACAGGGAAAGGTTGGCAGTACTTC. The encoded protein is CSVEETGKGWQYF.

The table lists this clonotype with many counts. The CDR3 DNA is TGTGCCAGCAGTTTAAGGCAGGGGAACACTGAAGCTTTCTTT. Translating it yields CASSLRQGNTEAFF. The chain uses TRBV28 and TRBJ1-1, with D possibly matching TRBD1 (5 bases). Germline assignment: CDR1 MDHEN and CDR2 SYDVKM. Trimming pared 2 bases from V and 1 base from J, leaving 8 bases between. The CDR3 has 14 amino acids.

This clonotype was seen more than once but under ten times. The rearrangement joins TRBV10-3 to TRBJ1-3; D ambiguous. The CDR3 is 13 amino acids. CDR1 ENHRY and CDR2 SYGVKD come from the germline V gene. V lost 7 bases and J lost 8, with 15 bases in between. CDR3 in DNA: TGTGCCATCACCGCAGACCCCGAAGACACCATATATTTT. Translating gives CAITADPEDTIYF.

This clonotype was found many times. J is TRBJ2-5 and V is TRBV12-3 or TRBV12-4; the D gene is possibly TRBD1 (5 bases). CDR3 length: 12 amino acids. V was cut by 6 bases and J by 4 bases, with 9 bases left in between. The CDR3 loop is CASSRQLETQYF. Here the CDR3 DNA reads TGTGCCAGCAGCCGACAGTTAGAGACCCAGTACTTC.

This clonotype showed up just a few times. V usage is TRBV11-2 and J usage is TRBJ1-1; D is possibly TRBD1 (5 bases). Germline V gene lookup returns CDR1 SGHAT and CDR2 FQNNGV. Trimming left V 5 bases short and J 2 bases short, with 18 bases between. The CDR3 contains 16 residues. The CDR3 reads CASSQTRGKRNTEAFF. As DNA, the CDR3 is TGTGCCAGCAGCCAAACTCGGGGGAAACGTAACACTGAAGCTTTCTTT.

The table lists this clonotype with many counts. J is TRBJ2-5 and V is TRBV7-9; no clear D. The CDR3 extends over 12 amino acids. V was clipped by 0 bases and J by 5 bases, with 4 bases between them. Germline assignment: CDR1 SEHNR and CDR2 FQNEAQ (reference sequence). CDR3 loop: CASSLAVETQYF. The CDR3 DNA reads as TGTGCCAGCAGCTTAGCAGTGGAGACCCAGTACTTC.

This clonotype showed up many times. V gene TRBV5-5 combines with J gene TRBJ1-1; D unresolved. The CDR3 runs to 13 residues. V shed 1 base and J shed 6 bases, with 10 bases lying between them. Germline CDR1 reads SGHKS; CDR2 reads YYEKEE (reference sequence). Here the CDR3 reads CASSLLSRAEAFF. The CDR3 DNA reads TGTGCCAGCAGCTTGTTGTCGAGGGCTGAAGCTTTCTTT.